This T cell receptor (beta chain) was profiled in a study of PD-1 blockade in mismatch repair-deficient tumors. Study information: All were previously treated, progressing patients with eleven to twelve mismatch repair-deficient cancer types.

The study's findings and limits: Tumor-resident clones, often absent from pretreatment blood, expanded after pembrolizumab and then contracted.

This clone was found once. Its antigen is not identified. The method was immunoSEQ multiplex PCR; TCRdb's version includes in-frame clones alone and lacks a portion of them. The repertoire holds some 16,000 clones, 84% seen once, with 1.5% to 2% in the top ten. Mismatch repair deficiency was confirmed in all patients, by PCR or immunohistochemistry. A few pembrolizumab responders had their TCRs sequenced. The CDR3 extends over 17 amino acids. The receptor was isolated from an adult with mismatch repair-deficient cancer. The specimen was PBMCs, collected roughly 23 weeks after starting pembrolizumab. The gene calls are TRBV12-2 and TRBJ1-5. TRBV12-2 is termed a pseudogene. The CDR3 spells CASRFPPRWGVNQPQHF. CDR3 DNA sequence: TGTGCAAGTCGCTTCCCCCCGAGGTGGGGGGTAAATCAGCCCCAGCATTTT.